The TCR beta chain under discussion was sequenced for a study of regulatory T cells in long-lasting Graves disease. Whole-study findings and limits: Sharing of public clonotypes was greater in persistent patients (under 3,000) than in new patients (roughly 1,000).

Time point denoted: newly diagnosed GD, antithyroid drugs for less than 3 months. The TCR library was made from RNA that had been extracted from PBMCs in TRIzol. The sample holds many counts of this clonotype. The antigen remains unidentified. Investigators prepared the TCR beta libraries by applying iRepertoire HTBI primers and Arm-PCR of CDR3 regions. TCRdb independently ran MiXCR on the multiplex PCR reads; one entry per CDR3 protein. This table holds hundreds of thousands of distinct CDR3 sequences, roughly a sixth found once. The TCR comes from a female donor with Graves disease. This sample comprised peripheral blood mononuclear cells (PBMCs), obtained at new diagnosis, from a patient treated with antithyroid drugs.

The CDR3 here is CASSSPTGLAEYNEQFF. DNA for the CDR3: TGTGCCAGCAGTTCCCCGACCGGACTAGCGGAATACAATGAGCAGTTCTTC. The rearrangement uses TRBV27 and TRBJ2-1, with 10 positions matching TRBD2. CDR1 and CDR2 (germline): MNHEY, SMNVEV (reference sequence). The CDR3 extends over 17 amino acids. After removal of 4 bases from V and 4 bases from J, the junction contained 10 bases not matched to a gene.